The 14 T cell receptor beta chains given below trace back to one sample, sequenced in a study of CD8 T cells in ankylosing spondylitis. TCRdb ran MiXCR on the 5' RACE reads and lists one entry per CDR3 protein. The repertoire holds about 260,000 distinct CDR3 sequences, with 20% to 30% as singletons. The sample was blood, either unsorted or a sorted T cell fraction (not recorded which). The origin of the receptors is a male donor with ankylosing spondylitis or in good health (not recorded which).

The chain has TRBV7-2 and TRBJ2-5; 7 nucleotides agree with TRBD2. V was pared by 1 base and J by 13 bases, with 12 bases of the junction left unmatched. Germline values: CDR1 SGHTA, CDR2 FQGNSA. CDR3 length: 14 residues. The CDR3 DNA sequence: TGTGCCAGCAGCTTAGTTACACTACCCGGGGGGTGGTACTTC. It translates to CASSLVTLPGGWYF.

This clonotype appeared many times. V gene TRBV29-1 combines with J gene TRBJ2-1; TRBD1 or TRBD2 may be the D gene (5 bases each). V gave up 8 bases and J gave up 8 bases, with 22 bases separating them. The CDR3 length is 14 residues. CDR1 SQVTM and CDR2 ANQGSEA come from the germline V gene. The DNA for the CDR3 is TGCAGCCATCGGGGCAGGTACCCTACCGATGAGCAGTTCTTC. It is translated as CSHRGRYPTDEQFF.

This clonotype was detected only a few times. The chain is built from TRBV28 and TRBJ2-4; D remains unclear. Germline CDR1 and CDR2: MDHEN and SYDVKM. The ends were cut back, 6 bases at V and 9 bases at J, with 15 bases in the middle. The CDR3 runs 13 residues. CDR3 protein: CASSQNGWVIQYF. The CDR3 region has the DNA TGTGCCAGCAGCCAAAACGGGTGGGTCATTCAGTACTTC.

This clonotype was recorded many times. The chain recombines TRBV20-1 with TRBJ2-3, with D perhaps matching TRBD1 (5 bases). Germline CDR1 is DFQATT and CDR2 is SNEGSKA (reference sequence). This CDR3 spans 15 amino acids. The V gene lost 4 bases and the J gene lost 1 base, with 15 bases spanning the gap. This CDR3 reads CSAISLQERTDTQYF. CDR3 bases: TGCAGTGCTATCTCCTTACAGGAACGCACAGATACGCAGTATTTT.

In DNA, the CDR3 is TGTGCTACACGGACAACTAATGAAAAACTGTTTTTT. Its protein product is CATRTTNEKLFF. The chain has TRBV7-7 and TRBJ1-4; D remains ambiguous. Germline V gene data show CDR1 as SSHAT and CDR2 as FNYEAQ (reference sequence). This CDR3 is built from 12 residues. Full variable domain (rest looked up from reference TRBV7-7 and TRBJ1-4): GAGVSQSPRYKVTKRGQDVTLRCDPISSHATLYWYQQALGQGPEFLTYFNYEAQPDKSGLPSDRFSAERPEGSISTLTIQRTEQRDSAMYRCATRTTNEKLFFGSGTQLSVL.

A few counts support this clonotype. The chain uses TRBV12-3 or TRBV12-4 and TRBJ2-3, with TRBD2 matching 9 bases. The CDR3 consists of 13 residues. The ends lost 7 bases at V and 5 bases at J; junction bases unmatched: 4. The CDR3 DNA is TGTGCCAGCACCCTAGCGGGGCGAGATACGCAGTATTTT. Its translation is CASTLAGRDTQYF.

This clonotype was observed at least ten times. V and J are TRBV29-1 and TRBJ1-1; D remains unclear. The V gene's germline CDR1 is SQVTM and CDR2 ANQGSEA. The CDR3 loop spans 13 amino acids. V lost 5 bases and J 0 bases, leaving 10 bases between the germline ends. The CDR3 protein is CSVLRAVNTEAFF. CDR3 sequence (DNA): TGCAGCGTTCTACGGGCAGTGAACACTGAAGCTTTCTTT.

This clonotype came up a few times. The chain links TRBV12-3 or TRBV12-4 to TRBJ2-7, with D tentatively TRBD1 (7 bases). The CDR3 length is 16 residues. Trimming took off 4 bases at V and 3 bases at J, with 19 bases between the two ends. The CDR3 loop reads CASSSSTGTGIYEQYF. CDR3 nucleotides: TGTGCCAGCAGTTCATCGACAGGGACTGGGATCTACGAGCAGTACTTC.

This clonotype was recorded many times. The chain joins TRBV24-1 to TRBJ2-2; unclear D gene. V was cut by 4 bases and J by 2 bases, with 10 bases left in between. Germline-derived CDR1 and CDR2 are KGHDR and SFDVKD. CDR3 length: 15 amino acids. The CDR3 bases are TGTGCCACCAGTGACGAAGGATCCAACACCGGGGAGCTGTTTTTT. Amino acid sequence: CATSDEGSNTGELFF.

In its sample, this clonotype was seen a few times. Here the CDR3 DNA reads TGCAGTGCTAGTCAGGGGGTTAGAAATGAGCAGTTCTTC. Amino acids: CSASQGVRNEQFF. The chain has TRBV20-1 and TRBJ2-1, with 7 bases identical to TRBD1. Germline V CDR1 and CDR2: DFQATT, SNEGSKA (reference sequence). Trimming removed 3 bases from V and 7 bases from J; junction bases left unmatched: 6. CDR3 length equals 13 residues.

The DNA of the CDR3 is TGTGCCAGCAGTTCCCGGCAGGGGCTATATAGCAATCAGCCCCAGCATTTT. Translating it yields CASSSRQGLYSNQPQHF. V is TRBV28 and J is TRBJ1-5, with a possible D match to TRBD1 (6 bases). The germline V gene encodes CDR1 MDHEN and CDR2 SYDVKM. The CDR3 contains 17 residues. The V gene lost 4 bases and the J gene lost 0 bases, with 16 bases spanning the gap. Full variable domain (missing parts from reference TRBV28 and TRBJ1-5): DVKVTQSSRYLVKRTGEKVFLECVQDMDHENMFWYRQDPGLGLRLIYFSYDVKMKEKGDIPEGYSVSREKKERFSLILESASTNQTSMYLCASSSRQGLYSNQPQHFGDGTRLSIL.

The chain has TRBV20-1 and TRBJ2-5, with TRBD2 identical over 15 bases. Germline CDR1 DFQATT, CDR2 SNEGSKA (reference sequence). The CDR3 is 16 residues long. Unmatched junction bases numbered 6, after V lost 3 bases and J lost 4 bases. Written as DNA, the CDR3 is TGCAGTGCTAGTGGACTAGCGGGGGGGCCTAGAGAGACCCAGTACTTC. Encoded protein: CSASGLAGGPRETQYF.

This clonotype was seen just once. V is TRBV4-2 and J is TRBJ2-7; TRBD1 is a possible D gene (5 bases). Germline V gives CDR1 LGHNA, CDR2 YNFKEQ. Trimming shortened V by 3 bases and J by 3 bases, and 15 bases separated the two germline ends. This CDR3 region has 15 residues. CDR3 DNA: TGTGCCAGCAGCCAGTATCAGAGGCAGGGCTACGAGCAGTACTTC. Encoded protein: CASSQYQRQGYEQYF.

In this sample, this clonotype turned up many times. The V gene is TRBV6-5, the J gene TRBJ2-7, with 9 positions matching TRBD1. This CDR3 spans 14 amino acids. Germline V lookup: CDR1 MNHEY, CDR2 SVGAGI. Trimming at V came to 4 bases and at J to 4 bases, leaving 5 bases not matched to a gene. For the CDR3, the DNA is TGTGCCAGCAGTTCGGGACAGGGTCGGTACGAGCAGTACTTC. Translation: CASSSGQGRYEQYF.